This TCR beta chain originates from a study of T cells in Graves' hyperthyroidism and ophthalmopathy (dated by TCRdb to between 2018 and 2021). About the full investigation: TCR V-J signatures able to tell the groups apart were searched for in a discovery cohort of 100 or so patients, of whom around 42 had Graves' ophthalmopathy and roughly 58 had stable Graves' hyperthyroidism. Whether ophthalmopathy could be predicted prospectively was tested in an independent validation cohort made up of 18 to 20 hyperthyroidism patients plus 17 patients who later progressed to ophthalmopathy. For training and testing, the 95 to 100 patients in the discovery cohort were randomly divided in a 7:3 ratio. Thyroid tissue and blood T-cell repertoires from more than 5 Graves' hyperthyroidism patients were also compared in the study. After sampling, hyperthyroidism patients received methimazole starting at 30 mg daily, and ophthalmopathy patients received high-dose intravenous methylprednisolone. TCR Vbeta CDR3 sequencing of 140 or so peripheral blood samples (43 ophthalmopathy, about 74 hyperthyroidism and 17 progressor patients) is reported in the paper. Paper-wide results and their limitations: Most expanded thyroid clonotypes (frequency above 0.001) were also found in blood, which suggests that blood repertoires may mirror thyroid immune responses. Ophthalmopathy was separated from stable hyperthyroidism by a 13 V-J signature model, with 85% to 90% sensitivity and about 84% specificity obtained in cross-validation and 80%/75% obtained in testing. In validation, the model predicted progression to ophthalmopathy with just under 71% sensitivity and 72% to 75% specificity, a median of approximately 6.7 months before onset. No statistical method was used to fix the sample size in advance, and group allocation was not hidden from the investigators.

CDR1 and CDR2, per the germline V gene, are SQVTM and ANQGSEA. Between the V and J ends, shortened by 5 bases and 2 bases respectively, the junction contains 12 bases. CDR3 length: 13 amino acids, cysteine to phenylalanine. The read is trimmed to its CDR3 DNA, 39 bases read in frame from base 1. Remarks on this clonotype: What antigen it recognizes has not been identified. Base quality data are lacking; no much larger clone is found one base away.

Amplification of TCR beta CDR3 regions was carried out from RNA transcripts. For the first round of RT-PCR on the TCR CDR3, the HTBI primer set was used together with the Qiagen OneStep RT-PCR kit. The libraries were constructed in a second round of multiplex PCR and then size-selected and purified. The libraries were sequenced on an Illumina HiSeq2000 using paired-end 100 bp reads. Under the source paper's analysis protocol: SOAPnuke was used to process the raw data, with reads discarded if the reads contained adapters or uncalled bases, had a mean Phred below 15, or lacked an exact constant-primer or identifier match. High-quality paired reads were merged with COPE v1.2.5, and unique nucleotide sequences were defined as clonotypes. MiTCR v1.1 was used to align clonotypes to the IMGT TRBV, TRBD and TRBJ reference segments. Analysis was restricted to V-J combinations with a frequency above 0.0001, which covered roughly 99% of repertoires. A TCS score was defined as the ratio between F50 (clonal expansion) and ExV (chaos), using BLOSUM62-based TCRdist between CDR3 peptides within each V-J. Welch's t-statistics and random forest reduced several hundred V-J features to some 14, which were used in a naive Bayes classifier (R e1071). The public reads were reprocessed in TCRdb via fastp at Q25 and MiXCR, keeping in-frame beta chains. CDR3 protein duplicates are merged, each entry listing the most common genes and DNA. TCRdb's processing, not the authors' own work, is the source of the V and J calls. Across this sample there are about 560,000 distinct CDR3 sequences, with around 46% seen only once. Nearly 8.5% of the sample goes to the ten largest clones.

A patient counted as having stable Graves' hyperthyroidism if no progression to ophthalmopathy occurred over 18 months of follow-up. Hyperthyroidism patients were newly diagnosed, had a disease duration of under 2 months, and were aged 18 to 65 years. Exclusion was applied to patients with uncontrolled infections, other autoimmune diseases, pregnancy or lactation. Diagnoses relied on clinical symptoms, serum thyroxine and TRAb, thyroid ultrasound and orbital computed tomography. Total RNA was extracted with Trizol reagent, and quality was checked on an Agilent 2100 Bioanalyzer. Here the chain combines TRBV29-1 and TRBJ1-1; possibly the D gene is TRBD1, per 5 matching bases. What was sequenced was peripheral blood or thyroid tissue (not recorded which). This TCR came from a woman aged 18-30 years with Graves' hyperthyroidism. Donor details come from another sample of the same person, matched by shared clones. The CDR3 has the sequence CSVRRDFNTEAFF. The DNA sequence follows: TGCAGCGTTCGGCGGGACTTTAACACTGAAGCTTTCTTT.